The next 27 T cell receptor beta chains were all read from a single sample in a study of control samples from healthy donors and cancer patients. Only in-frame clones appear in the TCRdb table, and some are missing; sequencing was by immunoSEQ multiplex PCR. The repertoire holds about 150,000 clones, with approximately 92% as singletons. The sample taken for sequencing was blood. The receptors originated from a woman in her thirties or forties in good health.

The CDR3 DNA reads as TGTGCTAGTGGAGGCGGGGCCAGCTCTGGAAACACCATATATTTT. Its translation is CASGGGASSGNTIYF. V usage is TRBV12-5 and J usage is TRBJ1-3, with D possibly being TRBD1 (5 bases). The CDR3 extends over 15 amino acids. Germline V gene data show CDR1 as LGHNT and CDR2 as FRNRAP. The V end was cut by 6 bases, the J end by 0 bases, with 12 bases between.

The rearrangement joins TRBV5-5 to TRBJ2-7; 9 bases map to TRBD1. Germline V gives CDR1 SGHKS, CDR2 YYEKEE (reference sequence). After removal of 5 bases from V and 3 bases from J, the junction contained 12 bases not matched to a gene. The CDR3 sequence is 16 residues long. Here the CDR3 reads CASSVDWDRAHYEQYF. DNA for the CDR3: TGTGCCAGCAGTGTAGATTGGGACAGGGCCCACTACGAGCAGTACTTC.

The chain employs TRBV10-1 and TRBJ2-5; 11 bases are shared with TRBD2. The CDR3 is 16 amino acids. Germline lookup yields CDR1 WNHNN and CDR2 SYGVQD (reference sequence). Trimming cost V 0 bases and J 5 bases; bases outside gene matches: 5. DNA for the CDR3: TGCGCCAGCAGTGAGTCGCTGACTAGCGGGGTGGAGACCCAGTACTTC. This codes for CASSESLTSGVETQYF.

The V gene is TRBV5-1, the J gene TRBJ1-1; 7 bases are shared with TRBD1. Germline lookup yields CDR1 SGHRS and CDR2 YFSETQ. This CDR3 comprises 14 residues. J lost 4 bases, V lost 2 bases, and 5 bases had no gene match. CDR3 bases: TGCGCCAGCAGCTTAGGGGGCTGGGGCACTGAAGCTTTCTTT. It encodes CASSLGGWGTEAFF.

This clone was picked up one time. The CDR3 bases are TGTGCCAGCAGAGGACTAGGAGTGGGAGAGCAGTTCTTC. Its translation: CASRGLGVGEQFF. The V and J genes are TRBV12-3 or TRBV12-4 and TRBJ2-1; TRBD2 matches at 7 bases. J was trimmed by 10 bases and V by 6 bases; bases with no gene match: 9. This CDR3 is built from 13 residues.

In nucleotides, the CDR3 is TGTGCCAGCTCACTCAATGTGGGGAGGCACACTGAAGCTTTCTTT. Translating gives CASSLNVGRHTEAFF. This chain links TRBV18 with TRBJ1-1; D gene unclear. This CDR3 contains 15 residues. V was cut by 4 bases and J by 3 bases, with 15 bases left in between. Germline V gene sequence: CDR1 KGHSH, CDR2 LQKENI.

The chain carries TRBV3-1 (or the pseudogene TRBV3-2) and TRBJ1-2; weak D call: TRBD1 (6 bases). The germline V gene has CDR1 LGHDT and CDR2 YNNKEL (reference sequence). The CDR3 length is 14 residues. V was clipped by 1 base and J by 6 bases, with 12 bases between them. The CDR3 here is CASSQVLTGNGYTF. DNA of the CDR3: TGTGCCAGCAGCCAAGTGTTAACAGGGAATGGCTACACCTTC.

The genes are TRBV4-1 and TRBJ1-2; no clear D gene. Trimming removed 3 bases from V and 5 bases from J, with 16 bases in between. Germline V gene data show CDR1 as MGHRA and CDR2 as YSYEKL. The CDR3 has 15 residues. In DNA, the CDR3 is TGCGCCAGCAGCCACCTAAATGGGCAGCTATATGGCTACACCTTC. It yields the protein CASSHLNGQLYGYTF.

V usage is TRBV6-5 and J usage is TRBJ1-5; D is undetermined. Trimming removed 6 bases from V and 4 bases from J, with 4 bases in between. CDR1 is MNHEY, CDR2 SVGAGI, per germline. The CDR3 extends over 11 amino acids. The CDR3 sequence: CASRSNQPQHF. Written as DNA, the CDR3 is TGTGCCAGCAGGTCGAATCAGCCCCAGCATTTT.

This clone was recorded only once. V gene TRBV10-3 combines with J gene TRBJ2-4; D call uncertain. The germline CDR1 and CDR2 sequences are ENHRY and SYGVKD. V was clipped by 11 bases and J by 0 bases, with 11 bases between them. The CDR3 has 13 residues. CDR3 residues: CASRGVAKNIQYF. The CDR3 DNA sequence: TGTGCCTCGCGTGGAGTAGCCAAAAACATTCAGTACTTC.

This chain joins TRBV11-2 and TRBJ1-1; D remains ambiguous. Trimming stripped 7 bases from V and 1 base from J, with 13 bases between. Germline assignment: CDR1 SGHAT and CDR2 FQNNGV. This CDR3 region has 14 residues. The CDR3 nucleotides are TGTGCCAGCAACAAAGGAAGTGGGAACACTGAAGCTTTCTTT. Translation gives CASNKGSGNTEAFF.

This chain uses TRBV29-1 with TRBJ1-1, with D possibly matching TRBD1 (6 bases). CDR1 is SQVTM, CDR2 ANQGSEA, per germline. The CDR3 contains 13 residues. The V and J ends lost 5 bases and 0 bases respectively, with 10 bases between them. The CDR3 DNA is TGCAGCGTTACGGACAGCTTGAACACTGAAGCTTTCTTT. Amino acids: CSVTDSLNTEAFF.

This sequence joins TRBV14 and TRBJ2-7, with D possibly matching TRBD2 (6 bases). The V gene lost 4 bases and the J gene lost 5 bases, with 9 bases spanning the gap. The CDR3 contains 12 residues. Germline V gives CDR1 SGHDN, CDR2 FVKESK. The CDR3 region is CASSRDFNEQYF. CDR3 nucleotide sequence: TGTGCCAGCAGCCGGGACTTTAACGAGCAGTACTTC.

The rearrangement uses TRBV27 and TRBJ2-5; D might be TRBD2 (7 bases). In germline, CDR1 is MNHEY, CDR2 SMNVEV (reference sequence). The CDR3 totals 11 residues. V lost 10 bases and J 5 bases, leaving 11 bases between the germline ends. The CDR3 loop is CATGGRETQYF. The CDR3, as DNA: TGTGCCACCGGGGGGCGGGAGACCCAGTACTTC.

The chain joins TRBV3-1 (or the pseudogene TRBV3-2) to TRBJ2-7; D call uncertain. V was pared by 1 base and J by 7 bases, with 8 bases between. Germline values: CDR1 LGHDT, CDR2 YNNKEL (reference sequence). The CDR3 runs 12 residues. The CDR3, as DNA: TGTGCCAGCAGCCAAGGACTTACAGAGCAGTACTTC. This codes for CASSQGLTEQYF.

V gene TRBV5-6 combines with J gene TRBJ1-5, with a weak D call TRBD1 (6 bases). The CDR3 is 14 amino acids. V gave up 6 bases and J gave up 6 bases, with 16 bases separating them. Germline V lookup: CDR1 SGHDT, CDR2 YYEEEE. This CDR3 is CASTRTEVPQPQHF. The CDR3 DNA follows: TGTGCCAGCACCCGGACAGAGGTCCCTCAGCCCCAGCATTTT. Full variable domain (outside the CDR3, taken from reference TRBV5-6 and TRBJ1-5): DAGVTQSPTHLIKTRGQQVTLRCSPKSGHDTVSWYQQALGQGPQFIFQYYEEEERQRGNFPDRFSGHQFPNYSSELNVNALLLGDSALYLCASTRTEVPQPQHFGDGTRLSIL.

This sequence joins TRBV19 and TRBJ1-5; maybe TRBD1 (6 bases). CDR1 LNHDA and CDR2 SQIVND come from the germline V gene (reference sequence). The CDR3 extends over 15 amino acids. V lost 8 bases, J lost 4 bases, and 18 bases lay in between. CDR3 sequence reads: CASGGRAQANQPQHF. CDR3 bases: TGTGCCAGTGGGGGCCGGGCCCAAGCAAATCAGCCCCAGCATTTT.

The chain recombines TRBV7-9 with TRBJ2-3, with D maybe TRBD1 (6 bases). CDR1 is SEHNR and CDR2 is FQNEAQ in the germline V gene (reference sequence). V was cut by 7 bases and J by 2 bases, with 16 bases left in between. The CDR3 runs 15 residues. The CDR3 region is CASNLWDTDTDTQYF. In DNA form, the CDR3 reads TGTGCCAGCAACCTTTGGGACACCGACACAGATACGCAGTATTTT.

The chain couples TRBV3-1 (or the pseudogene TRBV3-2) to TRBJ1-1; D is unclear. The CDR3 is 15 amino acids. The V gene lost 0 bases and the J gene lost 5 bases, with 13 bases spanning the gap. The V gene's germline CDR1 is LGHDT and CDR2 YNNKEL (reference sequence). In nucleotides, the CDR3 is TGTGCCAGCAGCCAAGAGGCCTTACCGCGGACTGAAGCTTTCTTT. Its protein is CASSQEALPRTEAFF.

The chain uses TRBV11-1 and TRBJ2-1; D gene ambiguous. Germline assignment: CDR1 SGHAT and CDR2 FQDESV (reference sequence). The CDR3 is 12 amino acids. V was trimmed by 1 base and J by 9 bases, leaving 7 bases between them. This CDR3 is CASSLGSAEQFF. CDR3 in DNA: TGTGCCAGCAGCTTAGGGTCAGCTGAGCAGTTCTTC.

The V call is TRBV29-1, the J call TRBJ1-4, with TRBD1 as a possible D gene (5 bases). The germline CDR1 and CDR2 sequences are SQVTM and ANQGSEA. The CDR3 runs 12 residues. V was cut by 4 bases and J by 8 bases, with 11 bases left in between. DNA for the CDR3: TGCAGCGTTGCCGGGGGGGAAGAAAAACTGTTTTTT. It encodes CSVAGGEEKLFF.

This clone was found once. The V call is TRBV18, the J call TRBJ1-1; D may be TRBD1 (5 bases). V lost 2 bases and J lost 3, with 13 bases in between. There are 15 residues in the CDR3. CDR1 KGHSH and CDR2 LQKENI come from the germline V gene. In DNA form, the CDR3 reads TGTGCCAGCTCACCATCCACAGGATCTGACACTGAAGCTTTCTTT. Protein product: CASSPSTGSDTEAFF.

V is TRBV19 and J is TRBJ2-7; D not certain. V lost 2 bases, J lost 5 bases, and 10 bases lay in between. The CDR3 consists of 13 residues. Germline values: CDR1 LNHDA, CDR2 SQIVND (reference sequence). The chain's CDR3 is CASSINPLHEQYF. CDR3 coding DNA: TGTGCCAGTAGTATAAACCCCCTACACGAGCAGTACTTC.

V usage is TRBV7-6 and J usage is TRBJ2-3; D may be TRBD2 (7 bases). In germline, CDR1 is SGHVS, CDR2 FNYEAQ. The ends were cut back, 6 bases at V and 2 bases at J, with 9 bases in the middle. CDR3 length: 13 amino acids. CDR3 protein: CASRGGATDTQYF. In DNA form, the CDR3 reads TGTGCCAGCAGGGGGGGGGCCACAGATACGCAGTATTTT.

Here the CDR3 reads CASTRGAGTKVRDTQYF. CDR3 DNA: TGTGCCAGCACCCGGGGGGCCGGGACGAAGGTGAGGGATACGCAGTATTTT. The chain combines TRBV7-6 with TRBJ2-3; a possible D gene is TRBD2 (7 bases). Germline CDR1 and CDR2: SGHVS and FNYEAQ. The CDR3 is made up of 17 amino acids. V lost 7 bases, J lost 6 bases, and 26 bases lay in between.

This chain uses TRBV11-2 with TRBJ1-3; maybe TRBD1 (5 bases). Germline CDR1 is SGHAT and CDR2 is FQNNGV. Trimming removed 0 bases from V and 3 bases from J, with 9 bases in between. The CDR3 is 15 amino acids. CDR3 in amino acids: CASSLDWGSGNTIYF. Here the CDR3 DNA reads TGTGCCAGCAGCTTAGATTGGGGGAGTGGAAACACCATATATTTT.

The J gene is TRBJ1-4, the V gene TRBV28; D gene uncertain. V shed 8 bases and J shed 6 bases, with 16 bases lying between them. Germline-derived CDR1 and CDR2 are MDHEN and SYDVKM. CDR3 size: 14 residues. The DNA of the CDR3 is TGTGCCAGCTCGTTAGGAGGGAGGCATGAAAAACTGTTTTTT. Amino acid sequence: CASSLGGRHEKLFF.